These 12 T cell receptor beta chains share one sample of origin, sequenced in a study of cytomegalovirus exposure and HLA in healthy donors. Using immunoSEQ multiplex PCR, the repertoire was profiled, and TCRdb retains in-frame clones only, with some absent. The top ten hold about 1.6% of the sample, which has about 200,000 clones, roughly 88% seen once. Sequenced: PBMCs. The receptors come from a woman under 30 in good health and CMV-seronegative.

The chain links TRBV14 to TRBJ2-1; 7 bases map to TRBD2. CDR1 SGHDN and CDR2 FVKESK come from the germline V gene. The ends lost 0 bases at V and 5 bases at J; junction bases unmatched: 4. The CDR3 has 15 amino acids. The CDR3 DNA sequence: TGTGCCAGCAGCCAAGATGGGAGGGCCGACAATGAGCAGTTCTTC. This gives the protein CASSQDGRADNEQFF.

This sequence joins TRBV10-1 and TRBJ1-1; 9 bases fit TRBD1. Germline values: CDR1 WNHNN, CDR2 SYGVQD (reference sequence). V was pared by 6 bases and J by 1 base, with 3 bases of the junction left unmatched. CDR3 length: 14 amino acids. CDR3 nucleotides: TGCGCCAGCAGCCAGGACAGGGGGAACACTGAAGCTTTCTTT. It yields the protein CASSQDRGNTEAFF.

The J gene is TRBJ1-1, the V gene TRBV6-1; no definite D call. The V gene's germline CDR1 is MNHNS and CDR2 SASEGT. CDR3 length: 13 amino acids. Trimming left V 1 base short and J 5 bases short, with 8 bases between. The CDR3 loop is CASSEGALTEAFF. CDR3 sequence (DNA): TGTGCCAGCAGTGAAGGGGCCTTGACTGAAGCTTTCTTT.

J is TRBJ2-1 and V is TRBV5-6; possibly TRBD2 for D (6 bases). The ends were cut back, 0 bases at V and 5 bases at J, with 15 bases in the middle. CDR1 is SGHDT and CDR2 is YYEEEE in the germline V gene. CDR3 length: 16 amino acids. DNA of the CDR3: TGTGCCAGCAGCTTGGTTGCGGGGATGGGGGACAATGAGCAGTTCTTC. It encodes CASSLVAGMGDNEQFF.

The chain couples TRBV6-5 to TRBJ1-1; TRBD1 matches at 9 bases. There are 15 residues in the CDR3. Losses at the gene ends were 5 bases for V and 4 bases for J; bases not matched to a gene: 8. Germline CDR1 is MNHEY and CDR2 is SVGAGI. CDR3 region: CASSKGQGMGTEAFF. The CDR3 nucleotides read TGTGCCAGCAGTAAAGGACAGGGGATGGGCACTGAAGCTTTCTTT.

The chain joins TRBV19 to TRBJ1-5; 9 bases line up with TRBD1. The J segment lost 7 bases and the V segment lost 3 bases, leaving 10 bases of the junction unmatched. The CDR3 is made up of 16 amino acids. Germline V gene data show CDR1 as LNHDA and CDR2 as SQIVND (reference sequence). The CDR3 loop is CASSMGTGSGWQPQHF. The CDR3, as DNA: TGTGCCAGTAGTATGGGGACAGGGTCAGGATGGCAGCCCCAGCATTTT.

The count of this clone is one. The gene calls are TRBV13 and TRBJ2-3; TRBD2 agrees at 12 bases. The CDR3 totals 16 residues. Germline assignment: CDR1 PRHDT and CDR2 FYEKMQ (reference sequence). After removal of 4 bases from V and 2 bases from J, the junction contained 4 bases not matched to a gene. CDR3 protein: CASSWGTSGPTDTQYF. CDR3 nucleotides: TGTGCCAGCAGCTGGGGGACTAGCGGGCCCACAGATACGCAGTATTTT.

The J gene is TRBJ2-7, the V gene TRBV5-5; TRBD2 agrees at 10 bases. The CDR3 covers 15 residues. Trimming at V came to 4 bases and at J to 3 bases, leaving 7 bases not matched to a gene. Per the germline V gene, CDR1 is SGHKS and CDR2 is YYEKEE (reference sequence). In DNA, the CDR3 is TGTGCCAGCAGCCCAGGACTAGCGGCATACTACGAGCAGTACTTC. It specifies CASSPGLAAYYEQYF.

V and J are TRBV19 and TRBJ2-3, with TRBD1 as a possible D gene (6 bases). The germline V gene encodes CDR1 LNHDA and CDR2 SQIVND (reference sequence). V was trimmed by 6 bases and J by 0 bases, leaving 13 bases between them. The length of the CDR3 is 15 residues. DNA of the CDR3: TGTGCCAGTAGCCCCAGGACAGTTAGCACAGATACGCAGTATTTT. This encodes CASSPRTVSTDTQYF. Supplemented by reference TRBV19 and TRBJ2-3, the full variable domain reads DGGITQSPKYLFRKEGQNVTLSCEQNLNHDAMYWYRQDPGQGLRLIYYSQIVNDFQKGDIAEGYSVSREKKESFPLTVTSAQKNPTAFYLCASSPRTVSTDTQYFGPGTRLTVL.

The CDR3 sequence: CASSLVPLSSGANVLTF. DNA of the CDR3: TGTGCCAGCAGTTTAGTACCTCTCAGCTCTGGGGCCAACGTCCTGACTTTC. The rearrangement links TRBV27 to TRBJ2-6; D gene ambiguous. This CDR3 is 17 amino acids long. The V and J ends lost 2 bases and 0 bases respectively, with 11 bases between them. CDR1 is MNHEY, CDR2 SMNVEV, per germline (reference sequence).

J is TRBJ1-1 and V is TRBV18, with 7 bases matching TRBD1. Germline V gene lookup returns CDR1 KGHSH and CDR2 LQKENI. The CDR3 length is 15 residues. V dropped 8 bases and J dropped 1; count of bases not matched to a gene: 10. CDR3 coding DNA: TGTGCCAGCACCCAGGGGGGAGGATGGAACACTGAAGCTTTCTTT. This codes for CASTQGGGWNTEAFF. Supplemented by reference TRBV18 and TRBJ1-1, the full variable domain reads NAGVMQNPRHLVRRRGQEARLRCSPMKGHSHVYWYRQLPEEGLKFMVYLQKENIIDESGMPKERFSAEFPKEGPSILRIQQVVRGDSAAYFCASTQGGGWNTEAFFGQGTRLTVV.

The chain carries TRBV29-1 and TRBJ2-5; no reliable D call. The CDR3 spans 21 residues. V was clipped by 0 bases and J by 3 bases, with 32 bases between them. The germline CDR1 and CDR2 sequences are SQVTM and ANQGSEA. In DNA form, the CDR3 reads TGCAGCGTTGAAGATCTCGGTTCCGCGGCTCAATCGGAATTCCCAGAAGAGACCCAGTACTTC. It is translated as CSVEDLGSAAQSEFPEETQYF.